The 22 T cell receptor beta chains below were found in one sample sequenced in a study of CD8 T cells in ankylosing spondylitis. One entry per CDR3 protein results from TCRdb running MiXCR on the 5' RACE reads. The profile shows some 200,000 distinct CDR3 sequences, around 24% of them singletons. The sequenced material came from blood, either unsorted or a sorted T cell fraction (not recorded which). The receptors shown here come from a male donor with ankylosing spondylitis or in good health (not recorded which).

Many counts were recorded for this clonotype. The chain joins TRBV27 to TRBJ2-1; 11 nucleotides align to TRBD2. The germline V gene has CDR1 MNHEY and CDR2 SMNVEV (reference sequence). V lost 7 bases to trimming and J lost 3 bases; unmatched junction nucleotides: 11. The CDR3 is made up of 17 amino acids. CDR3 sequence reads: CASKLWTSGRHYNEQFF. CDR3 DNA sequence: TGTGCCAGCAAACTTTGGACTAGCGGGCGACACTACAATGAGCAGTTCTTC.

The rearrangement links TRBV20-1 to TRBJ2-7, with 10 bases matching TRBD2. This CDR3 has 14 amino acids. CDR1 is DFQATT, CDR2 SNEGSKA, per germline (reference sequence). V was pared by 5 bases and J by 7 bases, with 11 bases of the junction left unmatched. CDR3 sequence (DNA): TGCAGTGCTCCCCGGCTAGCGGGAGTTGGGGAGCAGTACTTC. It codes for CSAPRLAGVGEQYF.

This clonotype was picked up many times. The genes are TRBV5-1 and TRBJ2-3, with a tentative D call TRBD1 (6 bases). V was trimmed by 4 bases and J by 0 bases, leaving 15 bases between them. This CDR3 is built from 16 residues. Germline CDR1 reads SGHRS; CDR2 reads YFSETQ. CDR3 amino acids: CASSLGQLASTDTQYF. In DNA form, the CDR3 reads TGCGCCAGCAGCCTTGGACAGTTGGCTAGCACAGATACGCAGTATTTT.

This clonotype has at least ten counts. The rearrangement links TRBV4-3 to TRBJ1-1; 7 nucleotides agree with TRBD1. The CDR3 has 15 residues. J lost 1 base, V lost 1 base, and 3 bases had no gene match. Germline CDR1 and CDR2: LGHNA and YSLEER. CDR3 sequence reads: CASSQVTGKNTEAFF. The CDR3 DNA follows: TGCGCCAGCAGCCAAGTGACAGGGAAGAACACTGAAGCTTTCTTT.

In its sample, this clonotype was seen many times. V usage is TRBV10-3 and J usage is TRBJ1-5; D is unresolved. With 0 bases removed from V and 2 bases from J, the gap between germline ends came to 14 bases. The CDR3 loop spans 17 amino acids. Per the germline V gene, CDR1 is ENHRY and CDR2 is SYGVKD. CDR3 sequence reads: CAISESMARAGNQPQHF. The CDR3, as DNA: TGTGCCATCAGTGAGTCGATGGCCCGGGCGGGCAATCAGCCCCAGCATTTT.

This sequence joins TRBV20-1 and TRBJ2-3; TRBD1 matches 7 bases. The CDR3 covers 13 residues. V was clipped by 5 bases and J by 3 bases; unmatched bases: 5. Per germline, CDR1 DFQATT and CDR2 SNEGSKA (reference sequence). The CDR3 coding sequence is TGCAGTGCTCAGGGGGATAGTACAGATACGCAGTATTTT. This sequence encodes CSAQGDSTDTQYF.

The chain combines TRBV6-1 with TRBJ2-7; perhaps TRBD1 as D (5 bases). Trimming shortened V by 6 bases and J by 2 bases, and 8 bases separated the two germline ends. This CDR3 is 12 amino acids long. Germline CDR1 and CDR2: MNHNS and SASEGT. The DNA of the CDR3 is TGTGCCAGCAGCGGACACCCCTACGAGCAGTACTTC. This codes for CASSGHPYEQYF.

This clonotype has more than one count but fewer than ten. The chain is built from TRBV28 and TRBJ2-3, with D perhaps TRBD1 (5 bases). This CDR3 is built from 14 residues. Germline CDR1 is MDHEN and CDR2 is SYDVKM. V was pared by 7 bases and J by 2 bases, with 13 bases between. CDR3 bases: TGTGCCAGCACCCCTGGGGCAAACACAGATACGCAGTATTTT. Translated: CASTPGANTDTQYF. Variable domain in full (rest from reference TRBV28 and TRBJ2-3): DVKVTQSSRYLVKRTGEKVFLECVQDMDHENMFWYRQDPGLGLRLIYFSYDVKMKEKGDIPEGYSVSREKKERFSLILESASTNQTSMYLCASTPGANTDTQYFGPGTRLTVL.

The sample holds many counts of this clonotype. The chain employs TRBV20-1 and TRBJ1-4; D possibly corresponds to TRBD1 (6 bases). Looked up from germline, CDR1 is DFQATT and CDR2 is SNEGSKA (reference sequence). There are 15 residues in the CDR3. The V and J ends lost 6 bases and 4 bases respectively, with 18 bases between them. In nucleotides, the CDR3 is TGCAGTGCCCCGGACCCGGGACACCTTAATGAAAAACTGTTTTTT. This encodes CSAPDPGHLNEKLFF.

This clonotype was counted ten times or more. This chain joins TRBV29-1 and TRBJ2-3; no definite D call. Trimming removed 3 bases at V and 1 base at J, with 5 bases between. Germline CDR1 and CDR2: SQVTM and ANQGSEA. CDR3 length equals 12 residues. This CDR3 is CSVEDGTDTQYF. In DNA, the CDR3 is TGCAGCGTTGAGGACGGCACAGATACGCAGTATTTT.

This clonotype was recorded at least ten times. The chain couples TRBV27 to TRBJ1-1; no clear D gene. The CDR3 runs 14 residues. Trimming took off 6 bases at V and 1 base at J, with 12 bases between the two ends. Germline V gene lookup returns CDR1 MNHEY and CDR2 SMNVEV (reference sequence). In nucleotides, the CDR3 is TGTGCCAGCAGCTCTCTAACACGGAACACTGAAGCTTTCTTT. This encodes CASSSLTRNTEAFF.

This clonotype was recorded at least ten times. This chain connects TRBV24-1 to TRBJ2-7; 7 bases are a match to TRBD1. CDR1 is KGHDR and CDR2 is SFDVKD in the germline V gene. The CDR3 covers 13 residues. V shed 0 bases and J 9 bases; nucleotides not matched to a gene: 4. The CDR3 spells CATSDLTTGRQYF. As DNA, the CDR3 is TGTGCCACCAGTGATTTGACGACAGGGCGGCAGTACTTC.

This clonotype was observed many times. The chain carries TRBV12-3 or TRBV12-4 and TRBJ2-7, with D perhaps TRBD1 or TRBD2 (5 bases each). This CDR3 has 13 residues. V dropped 5 bases and J dropped 2 bases, with 10 bases sitting between them. In nucleotides, the CDR3 is TGTGCCAGCAGTCCAGGGAGTACCTACGAGCAGTACTTC. This encodes CASSPGSTYEQYF.

The chain carries TRBV20-1 and TRBJ2-1; 13 bases agree with TRBD2. Germline-derived CDR1 and CDR2 are DFQATT and SNEGSKA (reference sequence). This CDR3 spans 17 amino acids. V was clipped by 2 bases and J by 4 bases; unmatched bases: 8. This CDR3 is CSARRTSGSTGYNEQFF. The CDR3 region has the DNA TGCAGTGCTAGAAGGACTAGCGGGAGTACAGGGTACAATGAGCAGTTCTTC.

This clonotype was counted ten times or more. The chain is built from TRBV27 and TRBJ2-7; D tentatively reads TRBD1 or TRBD2 (5 bases each). V gave up 6 bases and J gave up 3 bases, with 15 bases separating them. Germline V CDR1 and CDR2: MNHEY, SMNVEV (reference sequence). CDR3 size: 14 residues. The CDR3 spells CASSTRDRNYEQYF. The CDR3 DNA reads TGTGCCAGCAGCACCCGGGACCGAAACTACGAGCAGTACTTC.

This clonotype was observed a few times. This sequence joins TRBV5-6 and TRBJ2-5, with 9 nucleotides matching TRBD1. This CDR3 comprises 17 residues. Germline lookup yields CDR1 SGHDT and CDR2 YYEEEE. The V segment lost 2 bases and the J segment 5 bases; nucleotides outside the gene matches: 13. CDR3 nucleotides: TGTGCCAGCAGCTTAGAGATCGGTACAGGGGGCCGGGAGACCCAGTACTTC. This sequence encodes CASSLEIGTGGRETQYF.

This chain connects TRBV5-6 to TRBJ2-7, with TRBD2 matching 7 bases. The V segment lost 4 bases and the J segment 0 bases; nucleotides outside the gene matches: 10. The CDR3 consists of 16 residues. Germline V gives CDR1 SGHDT, CDR2 YYEEEE. The CDR3 is CASSPTASGISYEQYF. The CDR3 DNA reads as TGTGCCAGCAGCCCGACGGCTAGCGGAATCTCCTACGAGCAGTACTTC.

This clonotype has ten or more counts. J is TRBJ1-6 and V is TRBV5-5; a weak D match, TRBD1 (6 bases). Per germline, CDR1 SGHKS and CDR2 YYEKEE (reference sequence). V was pared by 0 bases and J by 6 bases, with 7 bases between. The CDR3 runs 14 residues. The CDR3 nucleotides read TGTGCCAGCAGCTTGGGGACAGCTAATTCACCCCTCCACTTT. It codes for CASSLGTANSPLHF.

The genes are TRBV5-5 and TRBJ2-6, with D maybe TRBD2 (6 bases). CDR3 length: 13 amino acids. Per the germline V gene, CDR1 is SGHKS and CDR2 is YYEKEE (reference sequence). Trimming removed 0 bases from V and 12 bases from J, with 10 bases in between. The CDR3 sequence is CASSLGQGLVLTF. CDR3 sequence (DNA): TGTGCCAGCAGCTTGGGTCAGGGACTCGTCCTGACTTTC.

This clonotype was seen many times. This chain connects TRBV4-1 to TRBJ2-5; TRBD2 agrees at 8 bases. V gave up 0 bases and J gave up 5 bases; unmatched junction bases: 8. This CDR3 is built from 16 residues. The germline V gene has CDR1 MGHRA and CDR2 YSYEKL. DNA of the CDR3: TGCGCCAGCAGCCAAGATTTGGCGGGAGGTACTGAGACCCAGTACTTC. Amino acids: CASSQDLAGGTETQYF.

In its sample, this clonotype was seen many times. CDR3 DNA: TGCAGCGCCGGGGCCGGTTACACTGAAGCTTTCTTT. Residues: CSAGAGYTEAFF. The chain uses TRBV29-1 and TRBJ1-1; tentative D call: TRBD1 (5 bases). The CDR3 length is 12 residues. CDR1 is SQVTM, CDR2 ANQGSEA, per germline. V lost 7 bases, J lost 3 bases, and 12 bases lay in between.

In this sample, this clonotype turned up a few times. The chain has TRBV6-5 and TRBJ2-7; the D is unclear. V was pared by 2 bases and J by 1 base, with 12 bases between. CDR3 size: 15 residues. Germline-derived CDR1 and CDR2 are MNHEY and SVGAGI. CDR3 in amino acids: CASSYVASPSYEQYF. The CDR3 region has the DNA TGTGCCAGCAGTTACGTGGCAAGTCCATCCTACGAGCAGTACTTC.